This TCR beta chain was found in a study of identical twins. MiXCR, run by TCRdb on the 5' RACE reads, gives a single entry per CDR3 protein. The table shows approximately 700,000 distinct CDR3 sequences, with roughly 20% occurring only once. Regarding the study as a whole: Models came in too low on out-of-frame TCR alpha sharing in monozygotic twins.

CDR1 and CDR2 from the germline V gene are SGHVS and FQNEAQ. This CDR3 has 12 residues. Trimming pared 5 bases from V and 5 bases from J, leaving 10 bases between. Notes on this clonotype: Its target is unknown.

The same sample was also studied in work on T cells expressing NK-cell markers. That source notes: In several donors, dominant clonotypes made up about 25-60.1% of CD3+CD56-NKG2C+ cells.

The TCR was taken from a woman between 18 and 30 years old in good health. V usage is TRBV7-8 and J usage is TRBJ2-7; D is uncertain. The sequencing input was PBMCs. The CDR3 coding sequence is TGTGCCAGCAGCCTACCTCCTAACGAGCAGTACTTC. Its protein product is CASSLPPNEQYF.